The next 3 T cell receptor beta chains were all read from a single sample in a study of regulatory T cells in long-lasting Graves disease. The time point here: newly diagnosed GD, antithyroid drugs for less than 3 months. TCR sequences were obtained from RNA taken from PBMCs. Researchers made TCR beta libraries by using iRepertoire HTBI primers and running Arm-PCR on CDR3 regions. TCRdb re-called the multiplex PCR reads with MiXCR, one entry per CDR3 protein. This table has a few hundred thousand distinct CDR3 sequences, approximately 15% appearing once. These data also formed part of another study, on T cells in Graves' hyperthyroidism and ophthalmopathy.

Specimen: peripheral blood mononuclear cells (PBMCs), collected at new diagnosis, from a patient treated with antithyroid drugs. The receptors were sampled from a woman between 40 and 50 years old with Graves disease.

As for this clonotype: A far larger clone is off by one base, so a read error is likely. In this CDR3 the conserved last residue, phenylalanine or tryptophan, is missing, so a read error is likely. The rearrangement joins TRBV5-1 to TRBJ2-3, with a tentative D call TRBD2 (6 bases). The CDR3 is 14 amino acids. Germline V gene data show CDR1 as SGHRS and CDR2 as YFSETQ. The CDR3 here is CASSPGVDTDTQYC. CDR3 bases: TGTGCCAGCAGCCCGGGGGTCGACACAGATACGCAGTATTGT.

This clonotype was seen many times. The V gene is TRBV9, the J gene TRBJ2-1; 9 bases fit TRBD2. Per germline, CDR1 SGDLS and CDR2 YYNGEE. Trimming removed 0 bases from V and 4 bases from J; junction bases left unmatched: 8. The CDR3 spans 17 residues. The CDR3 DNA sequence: TGTGCCAGCAGCGTAGCTACTCAGGCGGGAGGGTACAATGAGCAGTTCTTC. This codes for CASSVATQAGGYNEQFF.

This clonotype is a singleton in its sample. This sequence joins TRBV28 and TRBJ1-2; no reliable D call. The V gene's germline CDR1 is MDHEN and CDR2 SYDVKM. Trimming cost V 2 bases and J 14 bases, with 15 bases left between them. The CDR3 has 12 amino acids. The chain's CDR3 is CASSLSPLAFTF. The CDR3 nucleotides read TGTGCCAGCAGTTTAAGTCCGCTCGCTTTTACCTTC.